Listed below are T cell receptor beta chains from one sample, sequenced in a study of response to subunit inactivated influenza vaccine. TCRdb reanalysed the RT-PCR reads using MiXCR and keeps one entry per CDR3 protein. There are about 500,000 distinct CDR3 sequences in the sample; approximately 7.3% occur only once, and around 12% lies in the top ten. The sample was PBMCs from blood, taken about 23 months after vaccination. The receptors were gathered from a man between 50 and 75 years old who received an inactivated influenza vaccine. CDR3s include the opening cysteine and the closing phenylalanine or tryptophan. Fields, in order: CDR3 protein, CDR3 DNA, J gene, V gene, clone size, D gene. D genes are given only for firm matches. The size entry is marked missing in some rows and otherwise reads once, few, many or a size class.

CDR3aa: CASSREGESLHF; CDR3nt: TGTGCCAGCAGCCGTGAAGGGGAATCCCTCCACTTT; j_gene: TRBJ1-6; v_gene: TRBV7-9; abundance: few; d_gene: NA
CDR3aa: CASSLRSRTYNSPLHF; CDR3nt: TGTGCCAGCAGCTTAAGGTCTCGGACCTATAATTCACCCCTCCACTTT; j_gene: TRBJ1-6; v_gene: TRBV11-2; abundance: NA; d_gene: NA
CDR3aa: CASTPWRPSADTQYF; CDR3nt: TGTGCCAGCACCCCCTGGCGCCCTTCGGCAGATACGCAGTATTTT; j_gene: TRBJ2-3; v_gene: TRBV7-9; abundance: NA; d_gene: NA
CDR3aa: CSARGHGNTEAFF; CDR3nt: TGCAGTGCTAGGGGGCATGGGAACACTGAAGCTTTCTTT; j_gene: TRBJ1-1; v_gene: TRBV20-1; abundance: NA; d_gene: NA
CDR3aa: CASSVGGGVVYGYTF; CDR3nt: TGTGCCAGCAGCGTAGGTGGGGGAGTAGTCTATGGCTACACCTTC; j_gene: TRBJ1-2; v_gene: TRBV9; abundance: NA; d_gene: NA
CDR3aa: CASSLMGGELFF; CDR3nt: TGTGCCAGCAGTTTAATGGGCGGGGAGCTGTTTTTT; j_gene: TRBJ2-2; v_gene: TRBV12-3/TRBV12-4; abundance: many; d_gene: NA
CDR3aa: CASSQDGTPFPYNEQFF; CDR3nt: TGTGCCAGCAGCCAAGATGGGACACCATTTCCCTACAATGAGCAGTTCTTC; j_gene: TRBJ2-1; v_gene: TRBV3-1; abundance: few; d_gene: NA
CDR3aa: CASSQAFTDTQYF; CDR3nt: TGTGCCAGCAGCCAAGCCTTCACAGATACGCAGTATTTT; j_gene: TRBJ2-3; v_gene: TRBV3-1; abundance: many; d_gene: NA
CDR3aa: CASSQGEESHYEQYF; CDR3nt: TGTGCCAGCAGCCAAGGGGAAGAGTCCCACTACGAGCAGTACTTC; j_gene: TRBJ2-7; v_gene: TRBV3-1; abundance: NA; d_gene: NA
CDR3aa: CSAGTGEKTQYF; CDR3nt: TGCAGCGCCGGGACAGGGGAGAAGACCCAGTACTTC; j_gene: TRBJ2-5; v_gene: TRBV29-1; abundance: many; d_gene: TRBD1
CDR3aa: CASSLVGGTTNTGELFF; CDR3nt: TGTGCCAGCAGCTTAGTAGGGGGGACAACGAACACCGGGGAGCTGTTTTTT; j_gene: TRBJ2-2; v_gene: TRBV7-9; abundance: many; d_gene: NA
CDR3aa: CAGSQSSGRADNEQFF; CDR3nt: TGTGCCGGCAGCCAGTCTAGCGGGAGGGCCGATAATGAGCAGTTCTTC; j_gene: TRBJ2-1; v_gene: TRBV12-3/TRBV12-4; abundance: NA; d_gene: TRBD2
CDR3aa: CSATAVGQGLGNQPQHF; CDR3nt: TGCAGTGCTACGGCAGTGGGACAGGGTCTTGGCAATCAGCCCCAGCATTTT; j_gene: TRBJ1-5; v_gene: TRBV20-1; abundance: many; d_gene: TRBD1
CDR3aa: CASSATSFEQYF; CDR3nt: TGTGCCAGCAGCGCGACTAGCTTCGAGCAGTACTTC; j_gene: TRBJ2-7; v_gene: TRBV7-2; abundance: NA; d_gene: TRBD2
CDR3aa: CAIKGRSAGFPESYEQYF; CDR3nt: TGTGCCATCAAGGGGAGGTCAGCGGGTTTCCCAGAATCCTACGAGCAGTACTTC; j_gene: TRBJ2-7; v_gene: TRBV10-3; abundance: many; d_gene: NA
CDR3aa: CASSEMTGLWRPEAFF; CDR3nt: TGCGCCAGCAGCGAGATGACAGGGTTGTGGAGGCCTGAAGCTTTCTTT; j_gene: TRBJ1-1; v_gene: TRBV10-2; abundance: few; d_gene: TRBD1
CDR3aa: CASSHGGGFEVGETQYF; CDR3nt: TGTGCCAGCAGCCATGGGGGGGGCTTCGAAGTGGGAGAGACCCAGTACTTC; j_gene: TRBJ2-5; v_gene: TRBV3-1; abundance: many; d_gene: NA
CDR3aa: CASSPQRTGVTDTQYF; CDR3nt: TGTGCCAGCAGCCCGCAAAGGACAGGAGTAACGGATACGCAGTATTTT; j_gene: TRBJ2-3; v_gene: TRBV7-9; abundance: few; d_gene: TRBD1
CDR3aa: CASSPHPETGTYEQYF; CDR3nt: TGTGCCAGCAGCCCCCACCCCGAGACAGGGACCTACGAGCAGTACTTC; j_gene: TRBJ2-7; v_gene: TRBV4-2; abundance: many; d_gene: TRBD1
CDR3aa: CASSYSRALGSGANVLTF; CDR3nt: TGTGCCAGCAGTTACTCGAGGGCTCTCGGCTCTGGGGCCAACGTCCTGACTTTC; j_gene: TRBJ2-6; v_gene: TRBV6-5; abundance: many; d_gene: NA
CDR3aa: CASSQSVMNTEAFF; CDR3nt: TGTGCCAGCAGCCAGTCGGTAATGAACACTGAAGCTTTCTTT; j_gene: TRBJ1-1; v_gene: TRBV3-1; abundance: few; d_gene: NA
CDR3aa: CASSPPNRGSMNTEAFF; CDR3nt: TGTGCCAGCTCACCACCGAACAGGGGAAGCATGAACACTGAAGCTTTCTTT; j_gene: TRBJ1-1; v_gene: TRBV18; abundance: NA; d_gene: TRBD1
CDR3aa: CASSPTAANYGYTF; CDR3nt: TGTGCCAGCTCACCGACAGCCGCTAACTATGGCTACACCTTC; j_gene: TRBJ1-2; v_gene: TRBV18; abundance: NA; d_gene: NA
CDR3aa: CASSYSWTEDWTYEQYF; CDR3nt: TGTGCCAGCAGTTACTCGTGGACAGAAGATTGGACCTACGAGCAGTACTTC; j_gene: TRBJ2-7; v_gene: TRBV6-5; abundance: few; d_gene: NA
CDR3aa: CASSLLGSSTDTQYF; CDR3nt: TGTGCCAGCAGCCTTTTGGGCTCCTCCACAGATACGCAGTATTTT; j_gene: TRBJ2-3; v_gene: TRBV14; abundance: few; d_gene: NA
CDR3aa: CAIKGQGGYGYTF; CDR3nt: TGTGCCATCAAGGGACAGGGCGGCTATGGCTACACCTTC; j_gene: TRBJ1-2; v_gene: TRBV10-3; abundance: NA; d_gene: TRBD1
CDR3aa: CASSEGPVSYNEQFF; CDR3nt: TGTGCCAGCAGCGAGGGGCCGGTCTCCTACAATGAGCAGTTCTTC; j_gene: TRBJ2-1; v_gene: TRBV5-5; abundance: few; d_gene: NA
CDR3aa: CSVEVDRGRASYEQYF; CDR3nt: TGCAGCGTTGAAGTGGACAGGGGGCGAGCCTCCTACGAGCAGTACTTC; j_gene: TRBJ2-7; v_gene: TRBV29-1; abundance: many; d_gene: TRBD1
CDR3aa: CASSYGTTKGLFF; CDR3nt: TGTGCCAGCAGTTACGGGACCACCAAGGGACTGTTTTTT; j_gene: TRBJ1-4; v_gene: TRBV6-2/TRBV6-3; abundance: few; d_gene: NA
CDR3aa: CASSQDQVSLEQYF; CDR3nt: TGCGCCAGCAGCCAAGACCAGGTCTCACTTGAGCAGTACTTC; j_gene: TRBJ2-7; v_gene: TRBV4-3; abundance: many; d_gene: NA
CDR3aa: CAISEQDTEAFF; CDR3nt: TGTGCCATCAGTGAACAGGACACTGAAGCTTTCTTT; j_gene: TRBJ1-1; v_gene: TRBV10-3; abundance: NA; d_gene: NA
CDR3aa: CASSVTSGFTNEKLFF; CDR3nt: TGTGCCAGCAGCGTAACCTCAGGATTTACTAATGAAAAACTGTTTTTT; j_gene: TRBJ1-4; v_gene: TRBV9; abundance: few; d_gene: NA
CDR3aa: CASSLFQGGPYSNHPQHF; CDR3nt: TGTGCCAGCAGCTTGTTTCAGGGGGGACCGTATAGCAATCATCCCCAGCATTTT; j_gene: TRBJ1-5; v_gene: TRBV7-6; abundance: NA; d_gene: TRBD1
CDR3aa: CSVAETGYGSPLHF; CDR3nt: TGCAGCGTTGCTGAGACAGGGTATGGTTCACCCCTCCACTTT; j_gene: TRBJ1-6; v_gene: TRBV29-1; abundance: many; d_gene: TRBD1
CDR3aa: CATSRDFPFRSTETDTQYF; CDR3nt: TGTGCCACCAGCAGAGATTTTCCTTTCCGTTCGACAGAGACAGATACGCAGTATTTT; j_gene: TRBJ2-3; v_gene: TRBV15; abundance: NA; d_gene: NA